The subject of this entry is one T cell receptor beta chain. Its antigen remains unknown. This sample was taken from a study of blood T cells in healthy people across ages. Total RNA was isolated from each sample in quantities of at least 6 micrograms. The germline V gene encodes CDR1 SEHNR and CDR2 FQNEAQ (reference sequence). V lost 7 bases, J lost 3 bases, and 13 bases stayed unmatched. This CDR3 is built from 16 residues. The authors ran a second PCR of 7 to 11 cycles using a sample-barcoded 5' primer and a J-beta primer mix. TCRdb independently ran MiXCR on the 5' RACE reads; one entry per CDR3 protein. This sample yields roughly 720,000 distinct CDR3 sequences, of which roughly 50% are seen a single time; approximately 40% belongs to the top ten. The study's findings and limits: Among T cells, TCR beta diversity per million cells dropped roughly linearly as age rose. PBMCs were not sorted, which prevented a conclusive comparison of naive versus antigen-experienced cells.

Sequenced: blood. This receptor was identified in a man of 80 years or more in good health. The rearrangement joins TRBV7-9 to TRBJ2-3; 7 bases are a match to TRBD2. The CDR3 DNA reads TGTGCCAGCAACCCCTGGGGCGGGAGACGTACAGATACGCAGTATTTT. This gives the protein CASNPWGGRRTDTQYF.